This T cell receptor (beta chain) is drawn from a study of response to subunit inactivated influenza vaccine. From the RT-PCR reads, TCRdb called clonotypes with MiXCR, one entry per CDR3 protein. The sample yields 700,000 to 800,000 distinct CDR3 sequences, less than 20% seen once. This CDR3 is built from 13 residues. The germline V gene encodes CDR1 SGHTA and CDR2 FQGNSA. Deletions cut 1 base from V and 6 bases from J, with 9 bases between. The sequencing here drew on PBMCs from blood, taken 4 to 6 days after vaccination. The chain uses TRBV7-2 and TRBJ1-2; D remains ambiguous. The TCR comes from a man in his fifties or sixties who received an inactivated influenza vaccine. The DNA of the CDR3 is TGTGCCAGCAGCTTAGTGTTAGAAAATGGCTACACCTTC. It specifies CASSLVLENGYTF. Filled out from reference TRBV7-2 and TRBJ1-2, the complete variable domain reads GAGVSQSPSNKVTEKGKDVELRCDPISGHTALYWYRQSLGQGLEFLIYFQGNSAPDKSGLPSDRFSAERTGGSVSTLTIQRTQQEDSAVYLCASSLVLENGYTFGSGTRLTVV.